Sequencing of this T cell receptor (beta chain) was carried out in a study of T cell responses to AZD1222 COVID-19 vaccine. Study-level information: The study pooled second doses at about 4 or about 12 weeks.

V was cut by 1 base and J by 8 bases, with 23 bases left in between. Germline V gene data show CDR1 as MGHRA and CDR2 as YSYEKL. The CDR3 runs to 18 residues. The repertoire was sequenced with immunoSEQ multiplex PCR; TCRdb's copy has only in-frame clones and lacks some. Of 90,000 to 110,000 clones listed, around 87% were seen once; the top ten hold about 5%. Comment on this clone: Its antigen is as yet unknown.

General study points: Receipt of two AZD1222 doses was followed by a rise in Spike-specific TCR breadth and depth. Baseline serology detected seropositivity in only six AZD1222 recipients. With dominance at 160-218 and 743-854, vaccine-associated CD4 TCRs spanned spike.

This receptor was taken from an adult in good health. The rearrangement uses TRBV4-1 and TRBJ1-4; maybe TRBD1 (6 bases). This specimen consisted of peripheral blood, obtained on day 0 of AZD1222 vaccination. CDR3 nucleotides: TGCGCCAGCAGCCAAGGTGTCAGAAGATGGATACAGGGCGAAAAACTGTTTTTT. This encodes CASSQGVRRWIQGEKLFF.